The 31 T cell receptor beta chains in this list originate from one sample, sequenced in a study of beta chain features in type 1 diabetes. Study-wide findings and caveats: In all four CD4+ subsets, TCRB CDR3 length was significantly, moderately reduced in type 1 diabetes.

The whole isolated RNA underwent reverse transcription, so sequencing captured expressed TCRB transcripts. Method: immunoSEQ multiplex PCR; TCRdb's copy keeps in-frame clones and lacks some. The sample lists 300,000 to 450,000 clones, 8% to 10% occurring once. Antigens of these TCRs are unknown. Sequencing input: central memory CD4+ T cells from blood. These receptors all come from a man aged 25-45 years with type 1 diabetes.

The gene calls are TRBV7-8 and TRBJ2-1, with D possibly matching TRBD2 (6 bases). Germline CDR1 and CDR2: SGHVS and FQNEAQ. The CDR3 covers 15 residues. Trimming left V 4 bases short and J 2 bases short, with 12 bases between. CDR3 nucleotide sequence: TGTGCCAGCAGCTCCCTAGCGAGTCCCTACAATGAGCAGTTCTTC. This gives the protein CASSSLASPYNEQFF.

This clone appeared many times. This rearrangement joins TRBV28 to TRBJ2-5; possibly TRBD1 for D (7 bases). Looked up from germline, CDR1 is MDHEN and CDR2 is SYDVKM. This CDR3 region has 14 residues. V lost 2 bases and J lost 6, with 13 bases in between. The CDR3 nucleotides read TGTGCCAGCAGTTTAGCCGCAGGGGGGCAGACCCAGTACTTC. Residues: CASSLAAGGQTQYF.

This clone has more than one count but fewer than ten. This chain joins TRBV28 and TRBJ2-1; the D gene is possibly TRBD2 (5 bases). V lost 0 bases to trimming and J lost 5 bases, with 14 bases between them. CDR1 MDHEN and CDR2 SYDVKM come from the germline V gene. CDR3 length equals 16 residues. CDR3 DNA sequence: TGTGCCAGCAGTTTATGGGGAGTCCGAGACAACAATGAGCAGTTCTTC. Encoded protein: CASSLWGVRDNNEQFF.

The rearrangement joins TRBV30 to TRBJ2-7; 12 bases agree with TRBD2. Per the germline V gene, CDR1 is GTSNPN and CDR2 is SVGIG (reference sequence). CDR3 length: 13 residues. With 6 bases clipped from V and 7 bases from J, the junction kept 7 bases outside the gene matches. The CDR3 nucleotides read TGTGCCTGCCGGACTAGCGGGGCGAGGGAGCAGTACTTC. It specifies CACRTSGAREQYF.

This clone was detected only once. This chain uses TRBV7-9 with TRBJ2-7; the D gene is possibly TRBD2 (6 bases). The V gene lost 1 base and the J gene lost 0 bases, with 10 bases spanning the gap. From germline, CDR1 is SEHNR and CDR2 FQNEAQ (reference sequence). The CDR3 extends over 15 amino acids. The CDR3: CASSLGATSSYEQYF. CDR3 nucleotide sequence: TGTGCCAGCAGCTTAGGTGCGACTAGCTCCTACGAGCAGTACTTC.

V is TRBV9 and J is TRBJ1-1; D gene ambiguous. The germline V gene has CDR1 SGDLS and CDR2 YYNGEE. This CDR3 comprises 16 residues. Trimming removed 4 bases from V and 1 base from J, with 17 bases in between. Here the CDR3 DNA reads TGTGCCAGCAGCTACCCTCTTGTAGCGGGGAACACTGAAGCTTTCTTT. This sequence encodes CASSYPLVAGNTEAFF.

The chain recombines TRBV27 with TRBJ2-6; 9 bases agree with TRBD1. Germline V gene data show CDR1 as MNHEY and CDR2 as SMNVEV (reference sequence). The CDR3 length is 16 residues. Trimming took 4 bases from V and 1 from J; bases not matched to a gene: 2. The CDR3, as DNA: TGTGCCAGCAGTTGGACAGGGGTGTCTGGGGCCAACGTCCTGACTTTC. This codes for CASSWTGVSGANVLTF.

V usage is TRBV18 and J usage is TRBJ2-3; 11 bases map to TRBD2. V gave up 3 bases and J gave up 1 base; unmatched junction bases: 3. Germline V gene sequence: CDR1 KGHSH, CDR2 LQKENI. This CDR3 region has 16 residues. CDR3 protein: CASSPTSGDRTDTQYF. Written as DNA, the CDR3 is TGTGCCAGCTCACCGACTAGCGGGGACCGCACAGATACGCAGTATTTT.

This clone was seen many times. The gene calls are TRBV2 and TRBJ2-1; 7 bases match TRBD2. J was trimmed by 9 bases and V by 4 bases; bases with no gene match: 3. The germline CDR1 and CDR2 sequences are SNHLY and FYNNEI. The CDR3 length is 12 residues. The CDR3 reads CASSGVAGEQFF. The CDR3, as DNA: TGTGCCAGCAGTGGAGTAGCGGGTGAGCAGTTCTTC. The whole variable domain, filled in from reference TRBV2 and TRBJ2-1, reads EPEVTQTPSHQVTQMGQEVILRCVPISNHLYFYWYRQILGQKVEFLVSFYNNEISEKSEIFDDQFSVERPDGSNFTLKIRSTKLEDSAMYFCASSGVAGEQFFGPGTRLTVL.

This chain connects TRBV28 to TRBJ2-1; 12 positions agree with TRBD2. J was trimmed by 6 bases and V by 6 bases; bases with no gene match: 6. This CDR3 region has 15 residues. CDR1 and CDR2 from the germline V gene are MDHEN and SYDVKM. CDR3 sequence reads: CASRPGTSGLNEQFF. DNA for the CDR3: TGTGCCAGCAGGCCCGGGACTAGCGGGCTCAATGAGCAGTTCTTC.

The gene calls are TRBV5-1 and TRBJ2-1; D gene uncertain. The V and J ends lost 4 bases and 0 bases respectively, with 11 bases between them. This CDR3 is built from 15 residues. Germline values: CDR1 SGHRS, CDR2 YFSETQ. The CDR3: CASSGAESSYNEQFF. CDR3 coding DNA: TGCGCCAGCAGCGGTGCGGAAAGCTCCTACAATGAGCAGTTCTTC. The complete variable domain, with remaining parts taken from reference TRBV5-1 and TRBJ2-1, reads KAGVTQTPRYLIKTRGQQVTLSCSPISGHRSVSWYQQTPGQGLQFLFEYFSETQRNKGNFPGRFSGRQFSNSRSEMNVSTLELGDSALYLCASSGAESSYNEQFFGPGTRLTVL.

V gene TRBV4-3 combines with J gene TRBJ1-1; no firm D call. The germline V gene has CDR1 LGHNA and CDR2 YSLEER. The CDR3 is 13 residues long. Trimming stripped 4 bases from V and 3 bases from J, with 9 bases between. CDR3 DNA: TGCGCCAGCAGCCCTCGCGGGGACACTGAAGCTTTCTTT. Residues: CASSPRGDTEAFF.

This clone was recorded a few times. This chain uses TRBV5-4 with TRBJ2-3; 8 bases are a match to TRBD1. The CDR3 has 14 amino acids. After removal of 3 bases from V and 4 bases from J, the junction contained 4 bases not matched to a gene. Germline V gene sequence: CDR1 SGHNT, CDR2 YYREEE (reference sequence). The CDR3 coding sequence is TGTGCCAGCAGCTCACAGGGGGATGCAGATACGCAGTATTTT. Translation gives CASSSQGDADTQYF.

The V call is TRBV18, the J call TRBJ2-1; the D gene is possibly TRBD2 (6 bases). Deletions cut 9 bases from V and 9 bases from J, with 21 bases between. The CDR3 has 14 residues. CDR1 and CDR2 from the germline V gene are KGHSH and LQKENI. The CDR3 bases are TGTGCCAGTTCCGGTGGAGGGCATTCCAGTGAGCAGTTCTTC. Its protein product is CASSGGGHSSEQFF.

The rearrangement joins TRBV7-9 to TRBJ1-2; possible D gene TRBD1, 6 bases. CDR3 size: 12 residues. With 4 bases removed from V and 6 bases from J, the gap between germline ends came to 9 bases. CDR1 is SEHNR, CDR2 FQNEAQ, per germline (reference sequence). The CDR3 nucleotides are TGTGCCAGCAGCTCAGGGGTCCATGGCTACACCTTC. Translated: CASSSGVHGYTF.

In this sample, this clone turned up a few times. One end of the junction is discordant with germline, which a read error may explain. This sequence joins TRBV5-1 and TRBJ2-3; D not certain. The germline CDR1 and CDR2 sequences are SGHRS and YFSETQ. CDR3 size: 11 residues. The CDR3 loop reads CASSLEDTQYF. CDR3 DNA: TGTGCCAGCAGCTTGGAAGATACGCAGTATTTT.

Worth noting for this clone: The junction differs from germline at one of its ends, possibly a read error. CDR3 residues: CATSITDTQYF. The CDR3 DNA reads TGTGCCACTAGTATCACAGATACGCAGTATTTT. This chain links TRBV19 with TRBJ2-3; D gene unclear. CDR1 and CDR2 from the germline V gene are LNHDA and SQIVND (reference sequence). CDR3 length equals 11 residues.

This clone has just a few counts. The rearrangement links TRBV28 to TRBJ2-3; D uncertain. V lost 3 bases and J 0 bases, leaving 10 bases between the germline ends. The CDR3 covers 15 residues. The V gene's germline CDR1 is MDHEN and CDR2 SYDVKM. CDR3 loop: CASSFLGESTDTQYF. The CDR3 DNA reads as TGTGCCAGCAGTTTCCTCGGCGAAAGCACAGATACGCAGTATTTT.

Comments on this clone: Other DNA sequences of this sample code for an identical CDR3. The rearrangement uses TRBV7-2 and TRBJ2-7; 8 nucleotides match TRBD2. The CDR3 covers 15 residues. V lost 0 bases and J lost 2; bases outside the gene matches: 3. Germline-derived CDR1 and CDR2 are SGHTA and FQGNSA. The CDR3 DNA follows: TGTGCCAGCAGCTTAGCGGCGGGAGGAGCCTACGAGCAGTACTTC. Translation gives CASSLAAGGAYEQYF.

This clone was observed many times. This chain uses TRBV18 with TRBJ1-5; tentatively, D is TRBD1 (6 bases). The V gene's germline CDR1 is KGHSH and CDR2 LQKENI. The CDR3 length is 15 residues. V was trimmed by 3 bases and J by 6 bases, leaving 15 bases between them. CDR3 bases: TGTGCCAGCTCACCGCACAACAGGGCTGGTCAGCCCCAGCATTTT. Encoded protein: CASSPHNRAGQPQHF.

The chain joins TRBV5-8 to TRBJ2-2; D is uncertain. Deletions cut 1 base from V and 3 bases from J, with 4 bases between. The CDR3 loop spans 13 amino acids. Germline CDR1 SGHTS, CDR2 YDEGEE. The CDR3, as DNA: TGTGCCAGCAGCTTGAGATACACCGGGGAGCTGTTTTTT. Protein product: CASSLRYTGELFF.

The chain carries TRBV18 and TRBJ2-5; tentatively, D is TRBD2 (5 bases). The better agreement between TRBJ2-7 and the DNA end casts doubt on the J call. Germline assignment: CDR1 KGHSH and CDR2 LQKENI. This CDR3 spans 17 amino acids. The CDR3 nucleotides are TGTGCCAGCTCCCCGACCCAATACCCTGAGGGTGCCTACGAGCAGTACTTC. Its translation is CASSPTQYPEGAYEQYF.

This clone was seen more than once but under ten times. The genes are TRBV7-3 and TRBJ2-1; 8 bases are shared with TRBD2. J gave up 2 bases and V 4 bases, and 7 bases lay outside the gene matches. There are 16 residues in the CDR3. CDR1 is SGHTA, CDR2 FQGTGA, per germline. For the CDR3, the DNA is TGTGCCAGCAGCTCCCTGACTAGCGTAACCTACAATGAGCAGTTCTTC. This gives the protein CASSSLTSVTYNEQFF. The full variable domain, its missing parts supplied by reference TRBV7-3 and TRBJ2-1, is GAGVSQTPSNKVTEKGKYVELRCDPISGHTALYWYRQSLGQGPEFLIYFQGTGAADDSGLPNDRFFAVRPEGSVSTLKIQRTERGDSAVYLCASSSLTSVTYNEQFFGPGTRLTVL.

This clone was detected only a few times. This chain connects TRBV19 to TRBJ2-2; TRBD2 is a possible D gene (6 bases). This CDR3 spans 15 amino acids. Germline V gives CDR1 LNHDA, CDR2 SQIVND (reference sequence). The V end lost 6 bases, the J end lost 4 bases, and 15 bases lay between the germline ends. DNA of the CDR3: TGTGCCAGTAGGATCGGACGGCGGGGCACCGGGGAGCTGTTTTTT. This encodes CASRIGRRGTGELFF. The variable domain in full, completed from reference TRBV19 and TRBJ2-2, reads DGGITQSPKYLFRKEGQNVTLSCEQNLNHDAMYWYRQDPGQGLRLIYYSQIVNDFQKGDIAEGYSVSREKKESFPLTVTSAQKNPTAFYLCASRIGRRGTGELFFGEGSRLTVL.

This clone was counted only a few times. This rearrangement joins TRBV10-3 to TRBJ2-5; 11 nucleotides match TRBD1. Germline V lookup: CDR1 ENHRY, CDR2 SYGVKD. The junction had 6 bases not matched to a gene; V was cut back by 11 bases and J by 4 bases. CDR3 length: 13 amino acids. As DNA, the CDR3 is TGTGCCTCTACCGGGACAGGGGGAGAGACCCAGTACTTC. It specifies CASTGTGGETQYF.

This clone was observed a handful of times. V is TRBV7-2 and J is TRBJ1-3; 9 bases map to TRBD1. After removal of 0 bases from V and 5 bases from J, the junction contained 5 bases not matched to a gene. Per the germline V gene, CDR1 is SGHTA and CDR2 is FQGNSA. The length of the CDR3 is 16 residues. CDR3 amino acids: CASSLAGQGTRNTIYF. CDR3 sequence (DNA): TGTGCCAGCAGCTTAGCAGGACAGGGGACCCGAAACACCATATATTTT.

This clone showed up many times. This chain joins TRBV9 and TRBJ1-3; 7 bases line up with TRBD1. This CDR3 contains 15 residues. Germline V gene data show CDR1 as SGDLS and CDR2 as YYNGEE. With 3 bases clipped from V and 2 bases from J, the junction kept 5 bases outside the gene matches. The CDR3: CASSEKTGTGNTIYF. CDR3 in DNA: TGTGCCAGCAGCGAGAAGACAGGGACTGGAAACACCATATATTTT. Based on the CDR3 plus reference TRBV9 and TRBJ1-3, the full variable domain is DSGVTQTPKHLITATGQRVTLRCSPRSGDLSVYWYQQSLDQGLQFLIQYYNGEERAKGNILERFSAQQFPDLHSELNLSSLELGDSALYFCASSEKTGTGNTIYFGEGSWLTVV.

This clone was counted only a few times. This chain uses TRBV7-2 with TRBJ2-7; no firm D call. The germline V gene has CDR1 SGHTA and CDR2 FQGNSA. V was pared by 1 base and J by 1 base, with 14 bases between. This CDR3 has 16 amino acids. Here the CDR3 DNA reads TGTGCCAGCAGCTTAGGAAGTGGCAGTCCTTCCTACGAGCAGTACTTC. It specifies CASSLGSGSPSYEQYF. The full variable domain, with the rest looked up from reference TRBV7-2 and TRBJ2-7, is GAGVSQSPSNKVTEKGKDVELRCDPISGHTALYWYRQSLGQGLEFLIYFQGNSAPDKSGLPSDRFSAERTGGSVSTLTIQRTQQEDSAVYLCASSLGSGSPSYEQYFGPGTRLTVT.

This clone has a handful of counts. The CDR3 region has the DNA TGCGCCAGCAGCCTGGGAGGGAACCTCTATGGCTACACCTTC. This gives the protein CASSLGGNLYGYTF. This chain uses TRBV5-1 with TRBJ1-2; no firm D call. The CDR3 runs 14 residues. Trimming left V 4 bases short and J 4 bases short, with 14 bases between. Germline V lookup: CDR1 SGHRS, CDR2 YFSETQ.

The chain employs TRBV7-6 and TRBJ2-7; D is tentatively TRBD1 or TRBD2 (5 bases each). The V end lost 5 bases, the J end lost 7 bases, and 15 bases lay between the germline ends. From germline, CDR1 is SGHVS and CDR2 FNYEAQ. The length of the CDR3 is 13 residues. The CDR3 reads CASSRGPGMEQYF. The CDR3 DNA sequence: TGTGCCAGCAGCAGGGGACCGGGCATGGAGCAGTACTTC.

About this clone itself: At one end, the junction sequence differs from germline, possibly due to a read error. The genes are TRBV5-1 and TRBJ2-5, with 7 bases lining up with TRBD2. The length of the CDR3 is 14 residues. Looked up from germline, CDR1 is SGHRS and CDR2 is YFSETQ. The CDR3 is CASSLIGGSDEQHF. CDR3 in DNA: TGCGCCAGCAGCTTAATTGGCGGGAGCGACGAGCAGCACTTC.